This T cell receptor (beta chain) was profiled in a study of T cells after yellow fever vaccination. Study conclusions and caveats: The secondary response showed a weaker magnitude and a faster peak, day 5 versus 15. There was a possibility that FACS-sorted repertoires contained abundant clonotypes contaminating from the bulk population. Clonotypes appearing in both CD4 and CD8 compartments existed, and their share was small.

UMIs and a universal primer site were added when TCR cDNA was made by 5'RACE template switching. TCRdb passed the 5' RACE reads through MiXCR, listing each CDR3 protein once. This sample carries 200,000 to 250,000 distinct CDR3 sequences, roughly 3% of them seen once, and the ten largest clones take less than 3.5%. As concerns this clonotype: Its specificity is unknown.

The TCR was taken from a man aged 18-30 years who received the YFV17D yellow fever vaccine. The starting material was CD4+ T cells sorted from PBMCs, obtained 10 days after the yellow fever booster vaccination.

The CDR3 loop is CASSTGWNTEAFF. The CDR3 coding sequence is TGTGCCAGTAGTACAGGGTGGAACACTGAAGCTTTCTTT. The chain is built from TRBV19 and TRBJ1-1; possibly TRBD1 for D (5 bases). Germline lookup yields CDR1 LNHDA and CDR2 SQIVND (reference sequence). V was trimmed by 4 bases and J by 1 base, leaving 7 bases between them. There are 13 residues in the CDR3.